This T cell receptor (beta chain) was identified during a study of blood T cells in healthy people across ages. Study details: About one barcoded beta molecule per two T cells was captured by template switching.

The CDR3 extends over 15 amino acids. Trimming left V 6 bases short and J 0 bases short, with 14 bases between. Germline V gene data show CDR1 as MNHEY and CDR2 as SVGEGT. Primed by a sample-barcoded 5' primer and a J-beta primer mix, a second PCR proceeded for 7 to 11 cycles. MiXCR was run by TCRdb on the 5' RACE reads, yielding one entry per CDR3 protein. Of over 1,500,000 distinct CDR3 sequences in the sample, 39% were seen once. Peripheral blood was drawn, approximately 9.4 milliliters per donor. The sample holds a few counts of this clonotype. As yet, its antigen is unknown. Study-wide findings and caveats: Both naive CD4+ cell counts and diversity were greater in long-lived donors than in aged donors.

V gene TRBV6-2 or TRBV6-3 combines with J gene TRBJ1-2; TRBD1 might be the D (5 bases). This receptor was identified in a human donor in good health. The sample taken for sequencing was blood. In DNA form, the CDR3 reads TGTGCCAGCAGCCACGGGACGGGAGCTAACTATGGCTACACCTTC. Translated: CASSHGTGANYGYTF.